This record covers a single TCR beta chain. No antigen is known for it. The junction shows a germline mismatch at one end, possibly a read error. Method: immunoSEQ multiplex PCR; TCRdb's copy keeps in-frame clones and lacks some. Counted here are about 11,000 clones, about 62% occurring once; the ten biggest clones make up less than 9.5%. These data originate in a study of tumor-infiltrating lymphocytes in localized non-small cell lung cancer. Overall study: Resected tumor was paired with non-adjacent uninvolved lung from the same patient.

General study findings and limits: TCR sequencing covered a subset of patients with enough tissue. Higher tumor T cell infiltration than in uninvolved lung was supported by TCRbeta sequencing.

Germline lookup yields CDR1 MGHRA and CDR2 YSYEKL. This CDR3 has 14 residues. This TCR was sampled from a human donor with non-small cell lung cancer. The sequenced sample was lung tumor tissue. V is TRBV4-1 and J is TRBJ1-5, with D hard to call. The CDR3 bases are TGCGCCGGCAGCCAAGATTCGAGCAATCAGCCCCAGCATTTT. Protein product: CAGSQDSSNQPQHF.